This TCR beta chain was identified during a study of blood T cell repertoires in COVID-19. Some clones are missing from TCRdb's copy, which holds only in-frame ones; the method was immunoSEQ multiplex PCR. The table includes roughly 290,000 clones, under 90% detected once. Those enrolled, adults aged about 18 to 89 years, came from under 25 US areas. Trimming removed 4 bases at V and 5 bases at J, with 12 bases between. Germline V gene sequence: CDR1 MNHEY, CDR2 SMNVEV (reference sequence). CDR3 length: 13 residues. Source material: PBMCs or T cells enriched from blood (not recorded which). The V and J genes are TRBV27 and TRBJ2-7; D is uncertain. This TCR was sampled from a middle-aged woman who had recovered from COVID-19. In nucleotides, the CDR3 is TGTGCCAGCAGTTCCCCTCCGGTCGACGAGCAGTACTTC. It encodes CASSSPPVDEQYF.